This is a list of T cell receptor beta chains from one sample in a study of PD-L1 blockade in urothelial cancer. Data came from immunoSEQ multiplex PCR; TCRdb stores just in-frame clones and leaves some out. There are tens of thousands of clones in the sample; 84% occur only once, and 9% to 9.5% lies in the top ten. Material: PBMCs, obtained around atezolizumab (anti-PD-L1) treatment. The source of these receptors is a woman aged 70-85 years with urothelial cancer. Each CDR3 is given with its conserved first and last residue. D genes are given only for firm matches. Only part of the rows carry a size: once, few, many, or a class if the clone is expanded.

J,D,V,size,CDR3,DNA
TRBJ1-1,TRBD1,TRBV30,-,CAWSGTGGSSEAFF,TGTGCCTGGAGCGGGACAGGGGGCAGTTCTGAAGCTTTCTTT
TRBJ1-3,-,TRBV7-2,-,CASSQSRQPGNTIYF,TGTGCCAGCAGCCAAAGTCGACAGCCTGGAAACACCATATATTTT
TRBJ2-5,TRBD2,TRBV7-2,once,CASSLGQRGIYQETQYF,TGTGCCAGCAGCTTAGGTCAGCGGGGGATTTACCAAGAGACCCAGTACTTC
TRBJ2-5,TRBD2,TRBV5-1,-,CASSLVSGVETQYF,TGCGCCAGCAGCTTGGTTAGCGGGGTCGAGACCCAGTACTTC
TRBJ2-7,-,TRBV28,-,CASGNEGLSYEQYF,TGTGCCAGCGGTAACGAGGGACTTTCCTACGAGCAGTACTTC
TRBJ2-5,TRBD2,TRBV18,-,CASSPTSGSQETQYF,TGTGCCAGCTCACCTACGAGCGGGAGCCAAGAGACCCAGTACTTC
TRBJ2-1,TRBD1,TRBV7-9,-,CASSLGGGPYNEQFF,TGTGCCAGCAGCTTAGGAGGGGGCCCCTACAATGAGCAGTTCTTC
TRBJ2-2,TRBD1,TRBV4-1,-,CASSQGGQGQRNTGELFF,TGCGCCAGCAGCCAAGGGGGGCAGGGACAGAGGAACACCGGGGAGCTGTTTTTT
TRBJ1-4,-,TRBV28,-,CASSPTPYRDYEKLFF,TGTGCCAGCAGTCCTACACCATACCGGGATTATGAAAAACTGTTTTTT
TRBJ1-5,TRBD1,TRBV9,-,CASSAGQENQPQHF,TGTGCCAGCAGCGCAGGACAGGAGAATCAGCCCCAGCATTTT
TRBJ1-6,TRBD1,TRBV19,-,CASSIPTGSHSPLHF,TGTGCCAGTAGTATCCCGACAGGGTCTCATTCACCCCTCCACTTT
TRBJ2-1,TRBD1,TRBV19,-,CASSIPPGGSWSSYNEQFF,TGTGCCAGTAGTATTCCCCCAGGGGGATCCTGGAGCTCCTACAATGAGCAGTTCTTC
TRBJ1-1,-,TRBV20-1,-,CSASGLKAFF,TGCAGTGCTAGCGGTCTCAAAGCTTTCTTT
TRBJ2-3,TRBD2,TRBV4-3,-,CASSQTPSGGGPSTDTQYF,TGCGCCAGCAGCCAAACTCCTAGCGGGGGGGGACCTAGCACAGATACGCAGTATTTT
TRBJ1-2,-,TRBV10-3,-,CAISDSNRNYGYTF,TGTGCCATCAGTGACTCTAACAGGAACTATGGCTACACCTTC
TRBJ2-2,TRBD1,TRBV6-1,-,CASSSRQGSTGELFF,TGTGCCAGCAGCAGCCGACAGGGTTCCACCGGGGAGCTGTTTTTT
TRBJ2-5,TRBD2,TRBV28,-,CASSLVLAGEEETQYF,TGTGCCAGCAGTTTAGTGTTAGCGGGAGAAGAGGAGACCCAGTACTTC
TRBJ2-7,TRBD2,TRBV6-5,-,CASGTSGGAGDEQYF,TGTGCCAGCGGGACTAGCGGGGGGGCTGGGGACGAGCAGTACTTC
TRBJ2-1,TRBD1,TRBV27,-,CASSSKQGAGDEQFF,TGTGCCAGCAGTTCGAAACAGGGGGCGGGTGATGAGCAGTTCTTC
TRBJ2-6,-,TRBV30,once,CAWEGRGRGRSGANVLTF,TGTGCCTGGGAGGGGCGGGGCAGGGGGAGATCTGGGGCCAACGTCCTGACTTTC
TRBJ1-2,-,TRBV29-1,-,CSVPTTDRVNYGYTF,TGCAGCGTTCCGACCACGGACAGAGTGAACTATGGCTACACCTTC
TRBJ1-2,-,TRBV27,-,CASSFKGANYGYTF,TGTGCCAGCAGTTTCAAAGGAGCTAACTATGGCTACACCTTC
TRBJ1-1,-,TRBV10-2,-,CASTSNLQGLGNTEAFF,TGCGCCAGCACCTCAAACCTACAGGGTTTGGGGAACACTGAAGCTTTCTTT
TRBJ2-7,-,TRBV19,-,CASSTGLEQYF,TGTGCCAGTAGTACAGGACTCGAGCAGTACTTC
TRBJ2-2,-,TRBV5-6,-,CASSGTSTGELFF,TGTGCCAGCAGCGGGACATCCACCGGGGAGCTGTTTTTT
TRBJ1-5,TRBD1,TRBV5-5,-,CASSTTGQGGQPQHF,TGTGCCAGCAGCACCACCGGACAGGGGGGTCAGCCCCAGCATTTT
TRBJ1-1,-,TRBV11-2,-,CASSLARGNTEAFF,TGTGCCAGCAGCTTAGCTAGGGGGAACACTGAAGCTTTCTTT
TRBJ2-1,TRBD1,TRBV6-1,once,CASSEGTGESSYNEQFF,TGTGCCAGCAGTGAAGGGACAGGGGAGAGCTCCTACAATGAGCAGTTCTTC
TRBJ2-3,TRBD1,TRBV29-1,-,CSVGRGTGGTDTQYF,TGCAGCGTTGGGAGGGGGACAGGGGGCACAGATACGCAGTATTTT
TRBJ1-5,-,TRBV30,-,CAWSRGGGYSNQPQHF,TGTGCCTGGAGTAGGGGAGGCGGGTATAGCAATCAGCCCCAGCATTTT
TRBJ2-3,TRBD2,TRBV25-1,-,CASSEFRGTSGPPDTQYF,TGTGCCAGCAGTGAATTCAGGGGGACTAGCGGGCCTCCAGATACGCAGTATTTT
TRBJ2-3,TRBD2,TRBV2,-,CASSVSMGLEPDTQYF,TGTGCCAGCAGTGTTTCAATGGGACTAGAGCCAGATACGCAGTATTTT
TRBJ1-6,-,TRBV11-2,-,CASSLLQGNSPLHF,TGTGCCAGCAGCTTACTCCAGGGTAATTCACCCCTCCACTTT
TRBJ2-1,TRBD1,TRBV7-6,-,CASSLGGGGSHNEQFF,TGTGCCAGCAGCTTAGGAGGGGGCGGGTCACACAATGAGCAGTTCTTC
TRBJ2-6,TRBD1,TRBV30,-,CASFGGRGPKSGANVLTF,TGTGCCTCATTTGGGGGCAGGGGGCCCAAATCTGGGGCCAACGTCCTGACTTTC
TRBJ2-3,-,TRBV28,-,CASATWGLSTDTQYF,TGTGCCAGCGCGACCTGGGGGCTTAGCACAGATACGCAGTATTTT
TRBJ2-3,TRBD1,TRBV9,-,CASSVAGRDSFTDTQYF,TGTGCCAGCAGCGTAGCTGGCAGGGACAGCTTCACAGATACGCAGTATTTT
TRBJ1-1,TRBD1,TRBV7-8,few,CASGLTGGIEAFF,TGTGCCAGCGGACTGACAGGGGGCATTGAAGCTTTCTTT
TRBJ2-2,-,TRBV4-3,-,CASSQDLAETGELFF,TGCGCCAGCAGCCAAGATCTGGCCGAAACCGGGGAGCTGTTTTTT
TRBJ1-2,TRBD1,TRBV15,-,CATSMGQGADRYGYTF,TGTGCCACCAGCATGGGACAGGGGGCCGATCGGTATGGCTACACCTTC
TRBJ2-3,-,TRBV28,-,CASSPSWQGSTDTQYF,TGTGCCAGCAGCCCCTCTTGGCAGGGTAGCACAGATACGCAGTATTTT
TRBJ2-3,-,TRBV5-4,once,CASSSPGTDTQYF,TGTGCCAGCAGCTCACCAGGGACAGATACGCAGTATTTT
TRBJ2-7,-,TRBV20-1,-,CSALNRVEQYF,TGCAGTGCCCTCAACAGGGTCGAGCAGTACTTC
TRBJ2-7,TRBD2,TRBV18,-,CASSPAGGVIDEQYF,TGTGCCAGCTCACCAGCGGGGGGGGTCATAGACGAGCAGTACTTC
TRBJ1-1,-,TRBV7-2,-,CASSLQGKNTEAFF,TGTGCCAGCAGCTTACAGGGTAAGAACACTGAAGCTTTCTTT
TRBJ2-7,TRBD1,TRBV18,-,CASSPPGQDTTYEQYF,TGTGCCAGCTCACCACCGGGACAGGACACAACCTACGAGCAGTACTTC
TRBJ2-1,-,TRBV19,-,CASSEAMASTDSYNEQFF,TGTGCCAGTAGTGAGGCAATGGCTAGCACAGACTCCTACAATGAGCAGTTCTTC
TRBJ1-1,-,TRBV30,-,CAWSSDTYTEAFF,TGTGCCTGGAGCTCGGACACCTACACTGAAGCTTTCTTT
TRBJ2-7,-,TRBV2,-,CAGSGVGYEQYF,TGTGCCGGATCAGGGGTGGGCTACGAGCAGTACTTC
TRBJ2-1,-,TRBV6-6,-,CASSYSGLDYNEQFF,TGTGCCAGCAGTTACTCTGGACTGGACTACAATGAGCAGTTCTTC
TRBJ1-4,-,TRBV28,-,CASSTNLGESTNEKLFF,TGTGCCAGCAGTACGAACCTCGGGGAGTCAACTAATGAAAAACTGTTTTTT
TRBJ2-2,TRBD2,TRBV5-1,-,CASSSGTSMSTGELFF,TGCGCCAGCAGCTCCGGGACTAGCATGTCAACCGGGGAGCTGTTTTTT
TRBJ1-3,-,TRBV30,-,CAWSGRAFTGNTIYF,TGTGCCTGGAGTGGGAGGGCGTTTACTGGAAACACCATATATTTT
TRBJ2-5,TRBD1,TRBV5-1,-,CASSLDGTGFQETQYF,TGCGCCAGCAGCTTGGACGGGACAGGGTTCCAAGAGACCCAGTACTTC
TRBJ2-5,-,TRBV19,-,CASSMGRRETQYF,TGTGCCAGTAGTATGGGCAGGCGAGAGACCCAGTACTTC
TRBJ2-7,TRBD2,TRBV5-1,-,CASNSLGAGVVHEQYF,TGCGCCAGCAACTCCCTGGGAGCGGGAGTGGTCCACGAGCAGTACTTC
TRBJ2-1,TRBD2,TRBV5-1,-,CASSLVLAGGFNEQFF,TGCGCCAGCAGCTTGGTTCTAGCGGGAGGTTTCAATGAGCAGTTCTTC